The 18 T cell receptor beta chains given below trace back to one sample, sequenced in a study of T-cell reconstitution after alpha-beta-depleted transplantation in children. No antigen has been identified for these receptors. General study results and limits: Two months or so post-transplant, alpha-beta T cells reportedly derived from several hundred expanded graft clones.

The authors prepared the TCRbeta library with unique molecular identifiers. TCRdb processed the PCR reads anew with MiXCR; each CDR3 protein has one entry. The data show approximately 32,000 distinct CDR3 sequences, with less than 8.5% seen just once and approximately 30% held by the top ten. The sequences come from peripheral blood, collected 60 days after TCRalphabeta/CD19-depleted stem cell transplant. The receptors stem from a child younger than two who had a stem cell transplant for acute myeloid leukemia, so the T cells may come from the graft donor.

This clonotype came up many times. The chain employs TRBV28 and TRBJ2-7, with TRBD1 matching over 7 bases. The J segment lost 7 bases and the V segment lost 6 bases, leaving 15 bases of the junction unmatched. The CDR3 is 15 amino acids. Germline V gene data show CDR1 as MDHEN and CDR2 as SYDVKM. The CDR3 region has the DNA TGTGCCAGCAGCCAAAGGGGACAGCGTTACGGGGAGCAGTACTTC. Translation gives CASSQRGQRYGEQYF.

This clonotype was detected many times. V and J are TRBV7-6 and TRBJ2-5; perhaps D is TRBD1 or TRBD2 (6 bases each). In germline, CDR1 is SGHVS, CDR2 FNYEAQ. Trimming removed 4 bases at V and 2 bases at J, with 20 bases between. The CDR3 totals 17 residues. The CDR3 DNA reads TGTGCCAGCAGCTCAGGGGTCTACGGGAGAGGACAAGAGACCCAGTACTTC. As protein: CASSSGVYGRGQETQYF.

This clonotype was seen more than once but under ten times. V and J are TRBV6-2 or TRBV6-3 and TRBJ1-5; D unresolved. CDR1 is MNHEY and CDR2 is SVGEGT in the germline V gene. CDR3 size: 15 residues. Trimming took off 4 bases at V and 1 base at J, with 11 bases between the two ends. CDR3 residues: CASSSEGNSNQPQHF. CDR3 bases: TGTGCCAGCAGTTCAGAGGGTAACAGCAATCAGCCCCAGCATTTT.

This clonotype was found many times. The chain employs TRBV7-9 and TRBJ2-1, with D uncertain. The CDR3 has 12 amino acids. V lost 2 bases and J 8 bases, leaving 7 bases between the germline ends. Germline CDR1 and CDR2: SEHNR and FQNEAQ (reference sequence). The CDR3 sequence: CASSLKNHEQFF. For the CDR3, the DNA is TGTGCCAGCAGCTTAAAGAACCATGAGCAGTTCTTC.

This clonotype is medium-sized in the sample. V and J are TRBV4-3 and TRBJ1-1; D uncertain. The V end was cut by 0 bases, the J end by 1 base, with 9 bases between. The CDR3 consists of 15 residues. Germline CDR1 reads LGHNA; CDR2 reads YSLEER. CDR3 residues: CASSQEAFSNTEAFF. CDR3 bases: TGCGCCAGCAGCCAAGAAGCCTTCTCGAACACTGAAGCTTTCTTT.

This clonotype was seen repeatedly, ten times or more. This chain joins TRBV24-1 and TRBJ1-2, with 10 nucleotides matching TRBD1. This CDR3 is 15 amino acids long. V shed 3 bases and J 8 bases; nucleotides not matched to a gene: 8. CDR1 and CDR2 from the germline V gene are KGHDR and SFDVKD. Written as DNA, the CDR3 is TGTGCCACCAGTGATGACCGGGACAGGGGAGGCGGCTACACCTTC. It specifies CATSDDRDRGGGYTF.

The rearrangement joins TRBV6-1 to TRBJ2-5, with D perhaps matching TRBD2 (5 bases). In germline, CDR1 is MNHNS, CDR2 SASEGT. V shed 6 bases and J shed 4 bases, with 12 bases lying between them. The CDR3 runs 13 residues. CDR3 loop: CASSGVRAETQYF. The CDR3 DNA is TGTGCCAGCAGCGGGGTCCGGGCAGAGACCCAGTACTTC.

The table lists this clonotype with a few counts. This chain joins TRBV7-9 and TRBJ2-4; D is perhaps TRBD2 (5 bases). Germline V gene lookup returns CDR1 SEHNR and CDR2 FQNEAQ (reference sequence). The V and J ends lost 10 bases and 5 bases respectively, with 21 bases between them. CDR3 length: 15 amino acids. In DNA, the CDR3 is TGTGCCATCAGACCTCCGGGGAGTCTTGAAAACATTCAGTACTTC. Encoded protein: CAIRPPGSLENIQYF. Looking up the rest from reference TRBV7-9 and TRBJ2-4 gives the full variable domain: DTGVSQNPRHKITKRGQNVTFRCDPISEHNRLYWYRQTLGQGPEFLTYFQNEAQLEKSRLLSDRFSAERPKGSFSTLEIQRTEQGDSAMYLCAIRPPGSLENIQYFGAGTRLSVL.

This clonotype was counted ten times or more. CDR3 residues: CATRESTGAGANVLTF. The CDR3 DNA is TGTGCCACCAGAGAGTCCACGGGAGCTGGGGCCAACGTCCTGACTTTC. J is TRBJ2-6 and V is TRBV15, with a weak D call TRBD2 (6 bases). Per the germline V gene, CDR1 is LNHNV and CDR2 is YYDKDF (reference sequence). Trimming shortened V by 6 bases and J by 2 bases, and 14 bases separated the two germline ends. This CDR3 spans 16 amino acids.

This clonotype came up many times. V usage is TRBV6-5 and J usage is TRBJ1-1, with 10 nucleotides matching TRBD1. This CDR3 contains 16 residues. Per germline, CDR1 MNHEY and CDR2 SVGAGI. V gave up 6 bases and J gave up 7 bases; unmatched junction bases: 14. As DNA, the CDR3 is TGTGCCAGCAGCTGGACCCCGACAGGGGGCGCGGTTGAAGCTTTCTTT. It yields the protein CASSWTPTGGAVEAFF.

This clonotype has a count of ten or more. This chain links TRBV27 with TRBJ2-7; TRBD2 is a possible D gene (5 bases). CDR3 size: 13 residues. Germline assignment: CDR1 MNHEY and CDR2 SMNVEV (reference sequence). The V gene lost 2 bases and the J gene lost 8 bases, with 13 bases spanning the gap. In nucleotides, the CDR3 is TGTGCCAGCAGTTTACGTCTAGCAAGGAAGCAGTACTTC. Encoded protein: CASSLRLARKQYF.

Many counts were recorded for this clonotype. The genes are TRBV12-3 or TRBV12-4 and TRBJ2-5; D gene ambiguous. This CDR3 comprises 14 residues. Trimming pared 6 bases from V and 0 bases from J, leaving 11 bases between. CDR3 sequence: CASSRTSYQETQYF. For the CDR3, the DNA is TGTGCCAGCAGCCGAACTTCGTACCAAGAGACCCAGTACTTC.

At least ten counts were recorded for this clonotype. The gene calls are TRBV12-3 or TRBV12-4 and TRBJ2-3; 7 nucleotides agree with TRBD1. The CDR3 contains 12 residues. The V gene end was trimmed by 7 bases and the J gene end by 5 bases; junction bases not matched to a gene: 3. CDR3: CASKGAKDTQYF. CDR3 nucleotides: TGTGCCAGCAAGGGGGCGAAAGATACGCAGTATTTT.

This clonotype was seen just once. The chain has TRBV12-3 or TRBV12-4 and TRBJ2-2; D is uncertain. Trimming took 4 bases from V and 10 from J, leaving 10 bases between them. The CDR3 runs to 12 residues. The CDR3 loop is CASSSVGEELFF. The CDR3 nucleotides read TGTGCCAGCAGTTCCGTCGGAGAGGAGCTGTTTTTT.

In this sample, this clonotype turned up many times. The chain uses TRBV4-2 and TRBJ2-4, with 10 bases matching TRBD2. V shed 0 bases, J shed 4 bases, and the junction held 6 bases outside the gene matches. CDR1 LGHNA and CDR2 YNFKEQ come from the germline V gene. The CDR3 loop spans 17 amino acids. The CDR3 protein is CASSQDDIAGGKNIQYF. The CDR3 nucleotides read TGTGCCAGCAGCCAAGATGATATAGCGGGGGGTAAAAACATTCAGTACTTC.

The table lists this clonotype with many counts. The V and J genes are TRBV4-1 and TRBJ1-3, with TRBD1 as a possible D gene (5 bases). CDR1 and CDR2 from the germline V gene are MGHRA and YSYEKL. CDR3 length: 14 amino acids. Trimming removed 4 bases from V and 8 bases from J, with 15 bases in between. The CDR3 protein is CASSPRDVGDTIYF. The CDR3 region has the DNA TGCGCCAGCAGCCCCAGGGACGTTGGGGACACCATATATTTT.

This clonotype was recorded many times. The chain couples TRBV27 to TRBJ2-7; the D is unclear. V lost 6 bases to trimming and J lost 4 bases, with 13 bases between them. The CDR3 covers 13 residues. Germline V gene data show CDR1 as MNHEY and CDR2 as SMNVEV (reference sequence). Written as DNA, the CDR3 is TGTGCCAGCAGCCTGGCAGCCGGTTACGAGCAGTACTTC. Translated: CASSLAAGYEQYF.

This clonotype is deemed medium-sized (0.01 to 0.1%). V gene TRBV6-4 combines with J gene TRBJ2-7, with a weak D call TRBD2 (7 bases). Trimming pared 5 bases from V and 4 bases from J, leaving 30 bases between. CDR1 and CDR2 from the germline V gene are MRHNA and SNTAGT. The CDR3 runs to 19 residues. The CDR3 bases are TGTGCCAGCAGTAATCGGACTAGTTATCAGGGGACAATAATGTACGAGCAGTACTTC. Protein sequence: CASSNRTSYQGTIMYEQYF.